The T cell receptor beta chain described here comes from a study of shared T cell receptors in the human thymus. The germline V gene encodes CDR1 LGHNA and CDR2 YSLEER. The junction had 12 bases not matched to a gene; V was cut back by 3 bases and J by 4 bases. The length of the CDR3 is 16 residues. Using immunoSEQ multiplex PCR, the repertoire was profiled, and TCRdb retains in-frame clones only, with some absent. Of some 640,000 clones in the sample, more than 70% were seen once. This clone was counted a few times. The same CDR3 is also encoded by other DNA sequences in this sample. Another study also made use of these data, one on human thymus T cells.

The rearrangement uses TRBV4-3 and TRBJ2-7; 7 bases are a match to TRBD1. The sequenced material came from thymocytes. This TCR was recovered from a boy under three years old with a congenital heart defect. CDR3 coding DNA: TGCGCCAGCAGCCATGACCAGGGGGATCCTTCTTACGAGCAGTACTTC. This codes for CASSHDQGDPSYEQYF.